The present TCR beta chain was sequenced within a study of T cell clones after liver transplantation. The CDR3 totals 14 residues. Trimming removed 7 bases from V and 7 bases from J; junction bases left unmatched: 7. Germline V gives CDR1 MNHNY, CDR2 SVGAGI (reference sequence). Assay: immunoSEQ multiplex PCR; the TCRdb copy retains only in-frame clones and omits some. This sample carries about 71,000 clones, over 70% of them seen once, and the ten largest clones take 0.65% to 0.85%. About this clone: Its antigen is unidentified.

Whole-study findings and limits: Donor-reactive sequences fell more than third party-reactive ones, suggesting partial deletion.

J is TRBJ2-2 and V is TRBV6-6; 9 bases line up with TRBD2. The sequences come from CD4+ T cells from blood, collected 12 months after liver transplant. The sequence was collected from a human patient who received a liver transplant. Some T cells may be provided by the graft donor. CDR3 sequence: CASTLAGPGGELFF. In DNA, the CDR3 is TGTGCCAGCACGCTAGCGGGACCTGGCGGGGAGCTGTTTTTT.